One sample yielded the 26 T cell receptor beta chains listed below, sequenced in a study of T-cell memory formation after mild COVID-19. TCRdb re-called the 5' RACE reads through MiXCR, storing one row per CDR3 protein. The sample records about half a million distinct CDR3 sequences, roughly 20% being singletons. What was sequenced was PBMCs or a T cell subset sorted from them (not recorded which). The receptor set was obtained from an adult woman who had mild COVID-19 (a few samples of this study predate the infection). Cell type and time point are not known.

V usage is TRBV12-3 or TRBV12-4 and J usage is TRBJ1-2, with D tentatively TRBD1 (6 bases). The CDR3 is 14 residues long. V was cut by 8 bases and J by 8 bases, with 21 bases left in between. As DNA, the CDR3 is TGTGCCAGCTCGCGGGGGGGGGCCTCTGGAGGCTACACCTTC. Its protein product is CASSRGGASGGYTF.

This clonotype was seen only a few times. The chain combines TRBV18 with TRBJ2-7, with 10 bases matching TRBD1. V lost 2 bases to trimming and J lost 0 bases; unmatched junction nucleotides: 4. Germline V gene sequence: CDR1 KGHSH, CDR2 LQKENI. The CDR3 runs 16 residues. CDR3 nucleotides: TGTGCCAGCTCACCAACTCGGACAGGGGGCTCCTACGAGCAGTACTTC. This encodes CASSPTRTGGSYEQYF. Using reference TRBV18 and TRBJ2-7 for the parts outside the CDR3, the full variable domain is NAGVMQNPRHLVRRRGQEARLRCSPMKGHSHVYWYRQLPEEGLKFMVYLQKENIIDESGMPKERFSAEFPKEGPSILRIQQVVRGDSAAYFCASSPTRTGGSYEQYFGPGTRLTVT.

V gene TRBV15 combines with J gene TRBJ1-1; no clear D. The CDR3 extends over 15 amino acids. Trimming cost V 2 bases and J 1 base, with 11 bases left between them. The germline V gene has CDR1 LNHNV and CDR2 YYDKDF (reference sequence). The CDR3 region is CATSRSWAGNTEAFF. Written as DNA, the CDR3 is TGTGCCACCAGCAGATCCTGGGCAGGGAACACTGAAGCTTTCTTT.

The rearrangement uses TRBV6-5 and TRBJ1-1; no clear D. There are 15 residues in the CDR3. The ends were cut back, 2 bases at V and 2 bases at J, with 12 bases in the middle. CDR1 is MNHEY and CDR2 is SVGAGI in the germline V gene. The CDR3: CASSYRGKLNTEAFF. CDR3 DNA: TGTGCCAGCAGTTACCGAGGGAAACTTAACACTGAAGCTTTCTTT.

The V and J genes are TRBV6-2 or TRBV6-3 and TRBJ1-2, with D perhaps TRBD1 (5 bases). V was cut by 0 bases and J by 4 bases, with 18 bases left in between. Germline V CDR1 and CDR2: MNHEY, SVGEGT. The CDR3 is made up of 17 amino acids. CDR3 sequence (DNA): TGTGCCAGCAGTTACTCGATAGGGGACGGAGACCTCTATGGCTACACCTTC. This gives the protein CASSYSIGDGDLYGYTF.

This clonotype was seen only a few times. The chain couples TRBV30 to TRBJ1-2; 7 nucleotides agree with TRBD1. This CDR3 has 16 residues. Germline CDR1 reads GTSNPN; CDR2 reads SVGIG (reference sequence). J gave up 4 bases and V 5 bases, and 16 bases lay outside the gene matches. CDR3 region: CAWASIRDRGLYGYTF. The CDR3 DNA follows: TGTGCCTGGGCGTCCATCCGGGACAGAGGACTCTATGGCTACACCTTC.

The rearrangement uses TRBV29-1 and TRBJ2-7; D may be TRBD2 (6 bases). This CDR3 contains 11 residues. Trimming shortened V by 7 bases and J by 6 bases, and 13 bases separated the two germline ends. Looked up from germline, CDR1 is SQVTM and CDR2 is ANQGSEA. The DNA of the CDR3 is TGCAGCGCCAGCGGGCTAAGCGAGCAGTACTTC. Its translation is CSASGLSEQYF.

This clonotype was seen a handful of times. This chain links TRBV7-3 with TRBJ2-5, with TRBD1 as a possible D gene (5 bases). Trimming stripped 2 bases from V and 4 bases from J, with 14 bases between. CDR3 length: 15 amino acids. In germline, CDR1 is SGHTA, CDR2 FQGTGA. The DNA for the CDR3 is TGTGCCAGCAGCTTACAAGGGGCTTTGGGAGAGACCCAGTACTTC. Residues: CASSLQGALGETQYF.

This clonotype has more than one count but fewer than ten. The chain links TRBV27 to TRBJ2-3; TRBD1 might be the D (6 bases). V lost 6 bases, J lost 4 bases, and 11 bases lay in between. Germline assignment: CDR1 MNHEY and CDR2 SMNVEV (reference sequence). The CDR3 consists of 13 residues. Here the CDR3 DNA reads TGTGCCAGCAGCCCCCAGGGGCCAGATACGCAGTATTTT. Its translation is CASSPQGPDTQYF.

The chain recombines TRBV7-3 with TRBJ1-1, with D hard to call. The CDR3 runs 15 residues. Germline-derived CDR1 and CDR2 are SGHTA and FQGTGA. Trimming shortened V by 1 base and J by 2 bases, and 11 bases separated the two germline ends. In DNA, the CDR3 is TGTGCCAGCAGCTTAAAAGCGGGATTAAACACTGAAGCTTTCTTT. Protein: CASSLKAGLNTEAFF.

The sample holds many counts of this clonotype. V gene TRBV15 combines with J gene TRBJ2-1, with unresolved D. This CDR3 is 15 amino acids long. V shed 0 bases and J shed 0 bases, with 6 bases lying between them. Germline CDR1 and CDR2: LNHNV and YYDKDF (reference sequence). CDR3 in DNA: TGTGCCACCAGCAGAGAGGGGTACTCCTACAATGAGCAGTTCTTC. Translated: CATSREGYSYNEQFF.

This clonotype turned up a few times. The chain is built from TRBV20-1 and TRBJ2-1; tentatively, D is TRBD1 (6 bases). Trimming cost V 2 bases and J 0 bases, with 14 bases left between them. This CDR3 has 16 residues. Germline loops: CDR1 DFQATT, CDR2 SNEGSKA (reference sequence). In nucleotides, the CDR3 is TGCAGTGCTAGAAGGACCGGGACAAGCTCCTACAATGAGCAGTTCTTC. This codes for CSARRTGTSSYNEQFF.

This clonotype was seen more than once but under ten times. The V and J genes are TRBV18 and TRBJ2-5; no firm D call. Germline V gene data show CDR1 as KGHSH and CDR2 as LQKENI. The CDR3 is made up of 16 amino acids. Trimming removed 4 bases from V and 1 base from J, with 16 bases in between. The chain's CDR3 is CASSLRIQRSQETQYF. The DNA of the CDR3 is TGTGCCAGCTCACTCAGGATTCAGAGGTCCCAAGAGACCCAGTACTTC.

The CDR3 region is CASSLPGARTAFF. For the CDR3, the DNA is TGTGCCAGCAGTTTACCAGGGGCCAGAACAGCTTTCTTT. This chain joins TRBV27 and TRBJ1-1; D may be TRBD1 (6 bases). Germline V gene sequence: CDR1 MNHEY, CDR2 SMNVEV (reference sequence). The V end was cut by 2 bases, the J end by 10 bases, with 14 bases between. The CDR3 covers 13 residues.

Many counts were recorded for this clonotype. The chain links TRBV20-1 to TRBJ2-1; 12 nucleotides align to TRBD2. Germline V lookup: CDR1 DFQATT, CDR2 SNEGSKA (reference sequence). This CDR3 has 15 amino acids. V lost 5 bases to trimming and J lost 4 bases; unmatched junction nucleotides: 6. CDR3 residues: CSAPRTSGAYNEQFF. CDR3 sequence (DNA): TGCAGTGCTCCCCGGACTAGCGGGGCATACAATGAGCAGTTCTTC.

The chain couples TRBV2 to TRBJ2-6; no definite D call. The CDR3 is made up of 15 amino acids. In germline, CDR1 is SNHLY, CDR2 FYNNEI. Deletions cut 9 bases from V and 2 bases from J, with 14 bases between. CDR3 DNA: TGTGCCAGTCCGTACTTCACGCCTGGGGCCAACGTCCTGACTTTC. This encodes CASPYFTPGANVLTF.

The chain links TRBV12-3 or TRBV12-4 to TRBJ1-2, with D possibly being TRBD1 (5 bases). CDR3 size: 12 residues. V dropped 11 bases and J dropped 6 bases, with 16 bases sitting between them. CDR3 DNA: TGTGCCCTGGGGGGGACTGGGGATGGCTACACCTTC. Translation: CALGGTGDGYTF.

This clonotype appeared a few times. This chain links TRBV13 with TRBJ2-7, with a weak D call TRBD1 (6 bases). From germline, CDR1 is PRHDT and CDR2 FYEKMQ (reference sequence). Deletions cut 4 bases from V and 5 bases from J, with 18 bases between. There are 15 residues in the CDR3. CDR3 nucleotide sequence: TGTGCCAGCAGCTCTGGAAGGGGGACGGTAGACGAGCAGTACTTC. Residues: CASSSGRGTVDEQYF.

There are a few counts of this clonotype. This chain uses TRBV4-3 with TRBJ2-1; possible D gene TRBD2, 5 bases. V lost 8 bases and J lost 4, with 12 bases in between. The CDR3 length is 13 residues. Germline loops: CDR1 LGHNA, CDR2 YSLEER. CDR3 nucleotide sequence: TGCGCCAGCGGGCTTACTAGTTACAATGAGCAGTTCTTC. Translated: CASGLTSYNEQFF.

This clonotype has a handful of counts. The rearrangement links TRBV20-1 to TRBJ2-3; maybe TRBD1 (6 bases). Germline loops: CDR1 DFQATT, CDR2 SNEGSKA (reference sequence). V lost 6 bases, J lost 3 bases, and 19 bases lay in between. The CDR3 contains 15 residues. The CDR3 nucleotides are TGCAGTGCCCCCCGGGACACCTATGGAACAGATACGCAGTATTTT. Translating gives CSAPRDTYGTDTQYF.

The chain links TRBV6-5 to TRBJ2-7; D is perhaps TRBD1 (5 bases). The CDR3 spans 15 residues. Germline lookup yields CDR1 MNHEY and CDR2 SVGAGI. Trimming removed 6 bases from V and 2 bases from J, with 17 bases in between. The DNA for the CDR3 is TGTGCCAGCAGGTACGAAGGGGCGACTCCCTACGAGCAGTACTTC. Translating gives CASRYEGATPYEQYF.

Regarding this clonotype: This may come from a read error, since a much larger clone is one base off. This sequence joins TRBV9 and TRBJ2-5, with 10 nucleotides matching TRBD1. Unmatched junction bases numbered 5, after V lost 5 bases and J lost 7 bases. The CDR3 extends over 13 amino acids. CDR1 and CDR2 from the germline V gene are SGDLS and YYNGEE. This CDR3 reads CASSRDRGVTQYF. CDR3 DNA sequence: TGTGCCAGCAGTAGGGACAGGGGAGTGACCCAGTACTTC.

This clonotype was counted only a few times. The chain uses TRBV11-2 and TRBJ1-2; 8 nucleotides align to TRBD1. CDR3 length: 15 amino acids. The V gene's germline CDR1 is SGHAT and CDR2 FQNNGV. V lost 5 bases to trimming and J lost 4 bases; unmatched junction nucleotides: 9. The CDR3 is CASSPKDRAAYGYTF. CDR3 coding DNA: TGTGCCAGCAGCCCGAAGGACAGGGCAGCCTATGGCTACACCTTC.

J is TRBJ2-1 and V is TRBV29-1; 8 positions match TRBD1. The CDR3 has 13 residues. CDR1 and CDR2 from the germline V gene are SQVTM and ANQGSEA. The ends lost 3 bases at V and 12 bases at J; junction bases unmatched: 10. This CDR3 reads CSVDPGQDYGQFF. Written as DNA, the CDR3 is TGCAGCGTTGATCCGGGACAGGATTACGGGCAGTTCTTC.

This clonotype was seen only a few times. The chain has TRBV5-6 and TRBJ2-7; possible D gene TRBD2, 6 bases. From germline, CDR1 is SGHDT and CDR2 YYEEEE. Trimming left V 4 bases short and J 5 bases short, with 13 bases between. CDR3 length: 13 residues. CDR3 bases: TGTGCCAGCAGCACCGGGACTCTCGACGAGCAGTACTTC. Encoded protein: CASSTGTLDEQYF.

In this sample, this clonotype turned up once. The chain carries TRBV11-2 and TRBJ1-1; maybe TRBD1 (6 bases). Trimming shortened V by 6 bases and J by 4 bases, and 18 bases separated the two germline ends. The V gene's germline CDR1 is SGHAT and CDR2 FQNNGV. The CDR3 totals 15 residues. CDR3 in amino acids: CASRILRGAATEAFF. The CDR3 DNA reads as TGTGCCAGCAGGATCCTACGGGGGGCTGCCACTGAAGCTTTCTTT.